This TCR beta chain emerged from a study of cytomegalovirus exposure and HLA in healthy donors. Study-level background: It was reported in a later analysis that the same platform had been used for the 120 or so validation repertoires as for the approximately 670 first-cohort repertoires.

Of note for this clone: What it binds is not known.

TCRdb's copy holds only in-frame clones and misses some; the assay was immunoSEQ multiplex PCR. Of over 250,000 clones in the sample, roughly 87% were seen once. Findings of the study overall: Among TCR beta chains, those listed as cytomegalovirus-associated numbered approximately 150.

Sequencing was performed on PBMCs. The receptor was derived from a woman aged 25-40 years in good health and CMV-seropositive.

CDR3 coding DNA: TGTGCCAGCTCACCTATCCAGGCGGGGAGCTCCTACGAGCAGTACTTC. It yields the protein CASSPIQAGSSYEQYF. The J gene is TRBJ2-7, the V gene TRBV18, with D maybe TRBD2 (6 bases). The CDR3 is 16 residues long. Germline loops: CDR1 KGHSH, CDR2 LQKENI. V lost 3 bases, J lost 0 bases, and 15 bases lay in between.